These 21 T cell receptor beta chains originate from one sample sequenced in a study of immune heterogeneity within non-small cell lung tumors. With around 0.6 ug used per sample, the template was genomic DNA from bulk tumor. Surgeons took several biopsies per primary tumor, spaced far apart, during surgery. The cohort was untreated, with newly diagnosed non-small cell lung cancer undergoing curative surgery. Using 32 V and 13 J primers, multiplex PCR amplified TCR beta CDR3. A single record per CDR3 protein comes from TCRdb applying MiXCR to the multiplex PCR reads. Among some 9,800 distinct CDR3 sequences, about 17% were seen once, and the ten largest hold about 3.5%. The sequencing sample was made of lung tumor tissue. These TCRs come from a man aged 35-49 years with non-small cell lung cancer.

The sample holds a few counts of this clonotype. This may arise from a read error, as a much more abundant clone is one base away. The chain uses TRBV10-3 and TRBJ1-6, with 10 bases aligning to TRBD1. Unmatched junction bases numbered 7, after V lost 7 bases and J lost 7 bases. CDR3 length: 15 amino acids. Germline values: CDR1 ENHRY, CDR2 SYGVKD. CDR3 DNA sequence: TGTGCCATCACCCCAGGACAGGGGGGAAATTCACCCCTCCACTTT. Its translation: CAITPGQGGNSPLHF.

In this sample, this clonotype is medium-sized (0.01 to 0.1%). The chain links TRBV6-2 or TRBV6-3 to TRBJ1-5; maybe TRBD1 (6 bases). Germline CDR1 MNHEY, CDR2 SVGEGT. Trimming stripped 5 bases from V and 7 bases from J, with 21 bases between. This CDR3 has 16 residues. The CDR3 reads CASSHRPYRERQPQHF. In DNA, the CDR3 is TGTGCCAGCAGTCACCGACCCTACAGGGAGCGGCAGCCCCAGCATTTT.

This clonotype is classed as medium-sized. This chain uses TRBV10-3 with TRBJ1-6, with 8 bases matching TRBD1. CDR3 size: 16 residues. CDR1 ENHRY and CDR2 SYGVKD come from the germline V gene. With V trimmed by 6 bases and J by 7 bases, 11 bases remained unmatched. DNA for the CDR3: TGTGCCATCAGAGAAAACGGACAGGGAGGGAATTCACCCCTCCACTTT. It yields the protein CAIRENGQGGNSPLHF.

This clonotype rates as medium-sized. This rearrangement joins TRBV20-1 to TRBJ2-1; the D gene is possibly TRBD2 (6 bases). Between the trimmed V and J ends, which lost 6 bases and 0 bases, there was a span of 18 bases. CDR1 is DFQATT, CDR2 SNEGSKA, per germline (reference sequence). The CDR3 length is 16 residues. DNA of the CDR3: TGCAGTGCCCAAACCCTAGCGCCGTACTCCTACAATGAGCAGTTCTTC. This gives the protein CSAQTLAPYSYNEQFF.

This clonotype is deemed medium-sized. As DNA, the CDR3 is TGTGCCACCAGCAGATCAGGGGGGCAGGGAAGGAACGAGCAGTACTTC. Its translation: CATSRSGGQGRNEQYF. The V call is TRBV15, the J call TRBJ2-7; TRBD1 is a possible D gene (7 bases). The length of the CDR3 is 16 residues. Germline loops: CDR1 LNHNV, CDR2 YYDKDF (reference sequence). V lost 2 bases to trimming and J lost 5 bases, with 19 bases between them.

This clonotype was observed many times. CDR3 region: CASSPTDTPYGYTF. The CDR3 coding sequence is TGTGCCAGCTCTCCCACGGACACACCCTATGGCTACACCTTC. This sequence joins TRBV28 and TRBJ1-2, with a tentative D call TRBD1 (5 bases). Deletions cut 8 bases from V and 4 bases from J, with 17 bases between. The germline gives CDR1 MDHEN, CDR2 SYDVKM. This CDR3 comprises 14 residues.

This clonotype was seen a few times. Just one base apart from a much larger clone, this may be a read error. Here the CDR3 omits its conserved ending phenylalanine or tryptophan, so a read error is the likely source. The CDR3 loop is CASSEGGGGGYTL. CDR3 coding DNA: TGTGCCAGCAGCGAGGGGGGGGGCGGTGGCTACACCCTC. The chain joins TRBV9 to TRBJ1-2, with D possibly being TRBD1 (6 bases). Germline lookup yields CDR1 SGDLS and CDR2 YYNGEE. The CDR3 has 13 amino acids. The V and J ends lost 3 bases and 7 bases respectively, with 13 bases between them.

In its sample, this clonotype was seen a few times. A much larger clone differs by one base, so this may be a read error. This chain joins TRBV14 and TRBJ2-3; D is possibly TRBD2 (6 bases). The CDR3 covers 15 residues. V dropped 2 bases and J dropped 4 bases, with 13 bases sitting between them. Germline V gene sequence: CDR1 SGHDN, CDR2 FVKESK. DNA of the CDR3: TGTGCCAGCAGCCAATGCGCGGGGTGGGCAGATACGCAGTATTTT. This codes for CASSQCAGWADTQYF.

Ten or more counts support this clonotype. The rearrangement links TRBV7-2 to TRBJ2-6; tentative D call: TRBD1 (6 bases). The CDR3 contains 19 residues. Trimming took 1 base from V and 0 from J, leaving 16 bases between them. CDR1 and CDR2 from the germline V gene are SGHTA and FQGNSA. CDR3 protein: CASSLEGARGSSGANVLTF. The CDR3 nucleotides are TGTGCCAGCAGCTTAGAAGGTGCCAGGGGAAGCTCTGGGGCCAACGTCCTGACTTTC. Supplemented by reference TRBV7-2 and TRBJ2-6, the full variable domain reads GAGVSQSPSNKVTEKGKDVELRCDPISGHTALYWYRQSLGQGLEFLIYFQGNSAPDKSGLPSDRFSAERTGGSVSTLTIQRTQQEDSAVYLCASSLEGARGSSGANVLTFGAGSRLTVL.

A remark on this clonotype: The CDR3 carries no conserved terminal phenylalanine or tryptophan, so it likely arises from a read error. The DNA is left out, because the CDR3 cannot be placed on it with certainty; the CDR3 is given as TCRdb lists it. This rearrangement joins TRBV10-1 to TRBJ2-3; the D call of TRBD2 is as the table states it, not checked on the DNA. The CDR3 has 24 amino acids, counting both end residues. Germline V lookup: CDR1 WNHNN, CDR2 SYGVQD (reference sequence). CDR3 residues: CASSEARVGRLALSVPSGEQYFGP.

This clonotype counts as medium-sized (0.01 to 0.1%). This chain joins TRBV27 and TRBJ1-5; TRBD1 agrees at 9 bases. Germline-derived CDR1 and CDR2 are MNHEY and SMNVEV (reference sequence). This CDR3 has 17 residues. Germline trimming cut 0 bases from V and 0 bases from J; bases unmatched to any gene: 3. The CDR3 sequence is CASSLSSGQGSNQPQHF. The CDR3, as DNA: TGTGCCAGCAGTTTATCATCGGGACAGGGTAGCAATCAGCCCCAGCATTTT.

The chain combines TRBV18 with TRBJ2-2; D is undetermined. V was shortened by 3 bases and J by 1 base, with 3 bases between the two germline ends. The length of the CDR3 is 13 residues. CDR1 and CDR2 (germline): KGHSH, LQKENI. CDR3 sequence: CASSPQNTGELFF. In nucleotides, the CDR3 is TGTGCCAGCTCACCGCAGAACACCGGGGAGCTGTTTTTT.

This clonotype was found many times. V gene TRBV18 combines with J gene TRBJ2-5; the D gene could be TRBD1 or TRBD2 (5 bases each). This CDR3 region has 12 residues. CDR1 is KGHSH and CDR2 is LQKENI in the germline V gene. Trimming took 3 bases from V and 3 from J, leaving 5 bases between them. The CDR3 loop reads CASSPGEETQYF. The CDR3 DNA sequence: TGTGCCAGCTCACCGGGGGAAGAGACCCAGTACTTC.

Many counts were recorded for this clonotype. The chain joins TRBV3-1 to TRBJ2-3, with D hard to call. CDR1 LGHDT and CDR2 YNNKEL come from the germline V gene (reference sequence). V shed 5 bases and J shed 8 bases, with 14 bases lying between them. The CDR3 totals 13 residues. This chain's CDR3 is CASSSRLEGTQYF. DNA for the CDR3: TGTGCCAGCAGCTCCAGACTCGAAGGTACGCAGTATTTT.

This clonotype was seen a few times. A read error may explain this, as a much larger clone is one base away. The chain joins TRBV20-1 to TRBJ1-6; 8 nucleotides line up with TRBD1. This CDR3 contains 13 residues. Germline CDR1 DFQATT, CDR2 SNEGSKA (reference sequence). CDR3 bases: TGCAGTGCAGGGGACAGGAGGGATTCACCCCTCCCCTTT. Its protein is CSAGDRRDSPLPF.

By share, this clonotype counts as medium-sized. The junction departs from the called germline gene at one end, perhaps through a read error. The chain uses TRBV28 and TRBJ1-5; TRBD1 aligns across 8 bases. Germline-derived CDR1 and CDR2 are MDHEN and SYDVKM. The CDR3 is 11 residues long. The CDR3: CASSSTGGKDF. The CDR3 nucleotides read TGTGCCAGCAGTTCTACAGGGGGAAAGGATTTT.

The chain employs TRBV6-2 or TRBV6-3 and TRBJ1-2, with TRBD1 identical over 7 bases. Trimming at V came to 6 bases and at J to 8 bases, leaving 18 bases not matched to a gene. CDR3 size: 16 residues. Germline loops: CDR1 MNHEY, CDR2 SVGEGT. CDR3 sequence reads: CASSDYLGQDYRGYTF. In DNA, the CDR3 is TGTGCCAGCAGCGATTACCTAGGACAGGACTATCGGGGCTACACCTTC.

This clonotype was picked up one time. J is TRBJ2-2 and V is TRBV6-1; D unclear. CDR1 MNHNS and CDR2 SASEGT come from the germline V gene. V lost 5 bases to trimming and J lost 5 bases, with 15 bases between them. CDR3 length: 15 amino acids. The CDR3 region has the DNA TGTGCCAGCAGTCTTGGGCGTAAGGCTACCGGGGAGCTGTTTTTT. It encodes CASSLGRKATGELFF.

In this sample, this clonotype turned up many times. The rearrangement uses TRBV7-9 and TRBJ2-1; 7 bases line up with TRBD1. Germline-derived CDR1 and CDR2 are SEHNR and FQNEAQ (reference sequence). After removal of 1 base from V and 1 base from J, the junction contained 4 bases not matched to a gene. CDR3 length: 16 amino acids. The CDR3, as DNA: TGTGCCAGCAGCTTAGAAAGGGGGCGGTCCTACAATGAGCAGTTCTTC. This translates into CASSLERGRSYNEQFF.

This clonotype was seen ten or more times. The rearrangement links TRBV20-1 to TRBJ2-3, with TRBD2 matching over 16 bases. Germline V gene sequence: CDR1 DFQATT, CDR2 SNEGSKA (reference sequence). The CDR3 is 17 residues long. CDR3 region: CSSYAGTSGGAADTQYF. The CDR3 DNA is TGCAGCAGTTATGCCGGGACTAGCGGGGGGGCCGCAGATACGCAGTATTTT.

This clonotype was detected many times. A much more abundant neighbour one base away suggests this may be a read error. This sequence joins TRBV28 and TRBJ1-2; no clear D gene. V was clipped by 2 bases and J by 1 base, with 8 bases between them. CDR1 is MDHEN and CDR2 is SYDVKM in the germline V gene. This CDR3 has 14 residues. Here the CDR3 reads CASSLLEVNYGYTF. CDR3 nucleotide sequence: TGTGCCAGCAGTTTACTCGAGGTTAACTATGGCTACACCTTC.